The clone carrying this T cell receptor beta chain turned up a few times. TCRdb used MiXCR to reprocess the 5' RACE reads, holding one entry per CDR3 protein. The data show under 1 million distinct CDR3 sequences, 9% to 15% seen once. These data are taken from a study of identical twins. CDR1 SNHLY and CDR2 FYNNEI come from the germline V gene. V was shortened by 4 bases and J by 3 bases, with 9 bases between the two germline ends. The CDR3 covers 13 residues. The same specimen was also included in a second study, on yellow fever vaccine responses in identical twins.

The sequenced material came from PBMCs. This TCR was sampled from a woman aged 18-29 years in good health. J is TRBJ1-1 and V is TRBV2; D gene ambiguous. The CDR3 region is CASSGQPYTEAFF. CDR3 coding DNA: TGTGCCAGCAGTGGTCAACCATACACTGAAGCTTTCTTT.